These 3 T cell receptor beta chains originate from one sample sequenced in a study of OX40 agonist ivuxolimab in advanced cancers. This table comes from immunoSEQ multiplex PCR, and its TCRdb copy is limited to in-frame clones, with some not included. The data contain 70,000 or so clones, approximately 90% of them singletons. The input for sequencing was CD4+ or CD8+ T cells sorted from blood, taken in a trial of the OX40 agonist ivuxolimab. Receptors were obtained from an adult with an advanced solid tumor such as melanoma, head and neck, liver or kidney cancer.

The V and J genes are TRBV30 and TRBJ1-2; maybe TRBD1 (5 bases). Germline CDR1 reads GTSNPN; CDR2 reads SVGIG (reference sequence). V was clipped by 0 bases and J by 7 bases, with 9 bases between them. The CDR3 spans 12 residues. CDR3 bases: TGTGCCTGGAGTGTTGGCAGGGTTGGCTACACCTTC. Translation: CAWSVGRVGYTF.

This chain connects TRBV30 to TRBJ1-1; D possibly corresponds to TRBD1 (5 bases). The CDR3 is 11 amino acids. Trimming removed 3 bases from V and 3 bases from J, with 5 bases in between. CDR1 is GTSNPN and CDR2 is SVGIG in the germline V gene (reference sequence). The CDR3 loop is CAWSRDTEAFF. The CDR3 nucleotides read TGTGCCTGGAGCAGGGACACTGAAGCTTTCTTT.

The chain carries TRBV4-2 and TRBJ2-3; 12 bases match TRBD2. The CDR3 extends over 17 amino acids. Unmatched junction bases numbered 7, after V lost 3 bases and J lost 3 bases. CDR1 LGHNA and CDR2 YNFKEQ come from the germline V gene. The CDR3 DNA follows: TGTGCCAGCAGCCATCCCGGGACTAGCGGGCGGACAGATACGCAGTATTTT. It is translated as CASSHPGTSGRTDTQYF.